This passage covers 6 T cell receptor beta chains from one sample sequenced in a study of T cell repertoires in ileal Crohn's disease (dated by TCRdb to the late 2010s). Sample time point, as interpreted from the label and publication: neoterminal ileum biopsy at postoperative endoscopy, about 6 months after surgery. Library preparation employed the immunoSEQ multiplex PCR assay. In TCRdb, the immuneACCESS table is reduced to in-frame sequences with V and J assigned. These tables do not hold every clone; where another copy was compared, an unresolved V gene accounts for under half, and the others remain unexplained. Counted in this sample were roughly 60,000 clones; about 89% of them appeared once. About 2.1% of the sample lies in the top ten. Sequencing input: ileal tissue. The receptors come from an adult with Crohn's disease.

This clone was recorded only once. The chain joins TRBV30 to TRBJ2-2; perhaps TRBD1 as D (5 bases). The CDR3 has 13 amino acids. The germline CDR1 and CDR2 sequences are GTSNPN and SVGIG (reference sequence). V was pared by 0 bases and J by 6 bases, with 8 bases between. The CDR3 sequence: CAWSVWGPGELFF. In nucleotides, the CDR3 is TGTGCCTGGAGTGTATGGGGCCCCGGGGAGCTGTTTTTT.

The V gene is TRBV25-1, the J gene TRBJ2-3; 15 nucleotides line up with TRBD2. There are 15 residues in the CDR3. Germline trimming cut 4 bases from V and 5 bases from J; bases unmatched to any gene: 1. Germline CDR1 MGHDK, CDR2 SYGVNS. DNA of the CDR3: TGTGCCAGCAGTGGGGGACTAGCGGGGGGAGATACGCAGTATTTT. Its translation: CASSGGLAGGDTQYF.

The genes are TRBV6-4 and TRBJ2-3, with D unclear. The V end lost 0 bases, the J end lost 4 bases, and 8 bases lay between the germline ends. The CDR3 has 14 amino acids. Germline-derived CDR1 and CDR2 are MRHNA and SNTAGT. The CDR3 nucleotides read TGTGCCAGCAGTGACTCGAGACTGTCAGATACGCAGTATTTT. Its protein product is CASSDSRLSDTQYF.

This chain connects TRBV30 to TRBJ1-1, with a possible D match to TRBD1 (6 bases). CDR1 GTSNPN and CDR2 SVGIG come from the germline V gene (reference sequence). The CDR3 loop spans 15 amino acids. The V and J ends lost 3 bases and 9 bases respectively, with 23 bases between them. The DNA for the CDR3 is TGTGCCTGGAGCCCCGACCAGGGGCGGTTTGAAAAAGCTTTCTTT. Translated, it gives CAWSPDQGRFEKAFF.

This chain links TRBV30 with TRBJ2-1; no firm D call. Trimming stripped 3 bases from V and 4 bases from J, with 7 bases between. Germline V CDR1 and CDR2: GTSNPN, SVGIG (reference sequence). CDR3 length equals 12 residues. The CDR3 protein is CAWRNTYNEQFF. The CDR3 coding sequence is TGTGCCTGGAGAAATACTTACAATGAGCAGTTCTTC.

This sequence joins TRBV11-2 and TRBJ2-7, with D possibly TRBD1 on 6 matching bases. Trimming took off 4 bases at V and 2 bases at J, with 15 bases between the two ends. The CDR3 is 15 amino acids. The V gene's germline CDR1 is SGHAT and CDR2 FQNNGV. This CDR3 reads CASSSLSGQPYEQYV. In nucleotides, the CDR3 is TGTGCCAGCAGCTCCCTTTCGGGACAACCCTACGAGCAGTACGTC.